This T cell receptor (beta chain) originates from a study of blood T cell repertoires in COVID-19. Study at large: Nucleic acid was either cDNA or gDNA, and it came from T cells, B-cell-depleted T cells, or PBMCs.

Followed over time, Seattle patients had been enrolled while infection was active. This CDR3 spans 16 amino acids. Germline CDR1 reads SGHRS; CDR2 reads YFSETQ. Trimming removed 0 bases from V and 0 bases from J; junction bases left unmatched: 1. Sequencing was performed with immunoSEQ multiplex PCR; in TCRdb, only in-frame clones are kept and a portion is missing. The repertoire holds roughly 570,000 clones, with around nine tenths as singletons. The receptor comes from a woman aged 50 to 60 with COVID-19, enrolled during active disease. Sequenced sample: peripheral blood. The chain is built from TRBV5-1 and TRBJ2-3; 10 bases fit TRBD1. The CDR3 DNA reads as TGCGCCAGCAGCTTGGCGACAGGGGGCAGCACAGATACGCAGTATTTT. It specifies CASSLATGGSTDTQYF.